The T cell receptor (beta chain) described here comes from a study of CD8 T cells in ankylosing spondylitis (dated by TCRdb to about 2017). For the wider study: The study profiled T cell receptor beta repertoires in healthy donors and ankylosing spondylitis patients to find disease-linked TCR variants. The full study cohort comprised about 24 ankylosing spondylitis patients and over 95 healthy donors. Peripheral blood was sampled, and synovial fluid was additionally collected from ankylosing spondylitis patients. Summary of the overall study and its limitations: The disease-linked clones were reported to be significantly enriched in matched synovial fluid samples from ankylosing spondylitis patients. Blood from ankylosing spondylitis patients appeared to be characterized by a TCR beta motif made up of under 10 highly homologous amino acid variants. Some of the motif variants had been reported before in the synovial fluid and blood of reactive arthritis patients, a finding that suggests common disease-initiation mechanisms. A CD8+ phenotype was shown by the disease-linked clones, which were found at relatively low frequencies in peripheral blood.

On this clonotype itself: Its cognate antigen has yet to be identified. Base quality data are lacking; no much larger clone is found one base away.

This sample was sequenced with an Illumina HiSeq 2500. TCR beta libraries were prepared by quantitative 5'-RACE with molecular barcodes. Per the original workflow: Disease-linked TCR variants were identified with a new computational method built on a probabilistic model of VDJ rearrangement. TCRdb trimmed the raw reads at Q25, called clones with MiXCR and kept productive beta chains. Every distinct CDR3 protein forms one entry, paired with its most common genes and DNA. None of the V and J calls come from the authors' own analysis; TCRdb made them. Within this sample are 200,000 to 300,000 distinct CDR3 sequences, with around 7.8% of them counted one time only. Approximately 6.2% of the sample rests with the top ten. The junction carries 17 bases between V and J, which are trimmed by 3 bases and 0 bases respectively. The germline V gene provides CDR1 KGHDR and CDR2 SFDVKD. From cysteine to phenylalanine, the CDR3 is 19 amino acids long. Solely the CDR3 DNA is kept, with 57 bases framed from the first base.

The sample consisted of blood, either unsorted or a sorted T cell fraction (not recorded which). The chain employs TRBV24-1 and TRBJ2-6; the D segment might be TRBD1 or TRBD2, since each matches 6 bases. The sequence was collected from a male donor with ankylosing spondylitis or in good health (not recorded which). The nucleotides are TGTGCCACCAGTGATCCGGGGCGGGGACAAACCTCTGGGGCCAACGTCCTGACTTTC. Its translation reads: CATSDPGRGQTSGANVLTF.